This T cell receptor (beta chain) was documented in a study of T cell responses to AZD1222 COVID-19 vaccine. For the study at large: Second doses that came at about 4 or about 12 weeks were put together. Study-level results: Spike-specific TCR breadth and depth both grew after two AZD1222 doses. Clonal diversity may have been underestimated in mostly white British donors.

V lost 5 bases and J lost 3, with 10 bases in between. The CDR3 has 13 residues. The germline V gene encodes CDR1 SGHTA and CDR2 FQGNSA. TCRdb keeps only in-frame clones here, not all; method: immunoSEQ multiplex PCR. The table shows over 100,000 clones, with 86% occurring only once. This clone was counted only a few times. Antigen unknown. This clonotype originated in an adult in good health. V usage is TRBV7-2 and J usage is TRBJ2-5; D unclear. Sequencing was performed on peripheral blood, taken on day 0 of AZD1222 vaccination. CDR3 in amino acids: CASSARREETQYF. For the CDR3, the DNA is TGTGCCAGCAGCGCCCGGAGAGAAGAGACCCAGTACTTC.